This TCR beta chain was captured in a study of blood T cells in healthy people across ages. Study results and caveats: It was the long-lived donors that had more naive CD4+ cells and higher diversity than aged donors.

Per germline, CDR1 LGHDT and CDR2 YNNKEL (reference sequence). This CDR3 spans 13 amino acids. With 8 bases removed from V and 1 base from J, the gap between germline ends came to 9 bases. Worth noting for this clonotype: Its antigen is not known.

Combining a sample-barcoded 5' primer with a J-beta primer mix, a second PCR ran for roughly 7 to 12 cycles. TCRdb ran MiXCR on the 5' RACE reads and lists one entry per CDR3 protein. Among about 800,000 distinct CDR3 sequences listed, around 25% were seen once. In each sample, at least 7 million PBMCs were isolated. These data were also filed under a second study, of T cells of mothers and their children. As that report states: Thymic selection molds TCR recombination output in a comparable way in related and unrelated pairs.

The chain has TRBV3-1 and TRBJ1-5; TRBD1 might be the D (6 bases). The sample taken for sequencing was blood. The sequence derives from a boy aged 5-17 years in good health. The CDR3 sequence is CASGGASNQPQHF. The DNA for the CDR3 is TGTGCCAGCGGGGGCGCGAGCAATCAGCCCCAGCATTTT.